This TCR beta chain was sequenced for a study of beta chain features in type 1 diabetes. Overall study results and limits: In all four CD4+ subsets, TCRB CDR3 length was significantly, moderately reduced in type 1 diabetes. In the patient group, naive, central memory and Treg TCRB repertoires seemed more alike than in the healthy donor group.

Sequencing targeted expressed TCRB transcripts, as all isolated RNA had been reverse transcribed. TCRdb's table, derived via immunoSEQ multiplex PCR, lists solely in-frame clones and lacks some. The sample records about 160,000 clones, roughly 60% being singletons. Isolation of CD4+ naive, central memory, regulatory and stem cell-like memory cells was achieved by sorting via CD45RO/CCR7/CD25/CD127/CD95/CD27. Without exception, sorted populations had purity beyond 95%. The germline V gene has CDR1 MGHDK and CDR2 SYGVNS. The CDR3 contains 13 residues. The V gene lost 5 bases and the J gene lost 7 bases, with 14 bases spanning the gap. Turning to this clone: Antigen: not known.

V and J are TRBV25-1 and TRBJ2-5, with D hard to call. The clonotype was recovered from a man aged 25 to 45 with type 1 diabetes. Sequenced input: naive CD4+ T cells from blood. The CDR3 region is CASSMTYVGTQYF. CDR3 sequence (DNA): TGTGCCAGCAGTATGACATACGTCGGGACCCAGTACTTC.